The 17 T cell receptor beta chains given below trace back to one sample, sequenced in a study of blood T cell repertoires in COVID-19. Sequencing was performed with immunoSEQ multiplex PCR; in TCRdb, only in-frame clones are kept and a portion is missing. The sample has 200,000 to 250,000 clones; roughly 80% are singletons. Sequences were obtained from peripheral blood. Source of these receptors: a woman older than 75 with acute or convalescent COVID-19.

The chain combines TRBV27 with TRBJ2-2, with TRBD2 matching 11 bases. V shed 6 bases, J shed 7 bases, and the junction held 7 bases outside the gene matches. CDR1 is MNHEY and CDR2 is SMNVEV in the germline V gene (reference sequence). This CDR3 spans 15 amino acids. CDR3 coding DNA: TGTGCCAGCAGCTTACTAGCGGGAGTTAGCGGGGAGCTGTTTTTT. Its protein is CASSLLAGVSGELFF.

The rearrangement uses TRBV6-2 or TRBV6-3 and TRBJ1-2; a possible D gene is TRBD1 (5 bases). Looked up from germline, CDR1 is MNHEY and CDR2 is SVGEGT. V shed 5 bases and J shed 4 bases, with 17 bases lying between them. This CDR3 spans 15 amino acids. CDR3 protein: CASSTTTVPFYGYTF. For the CDR3, the DNA is TGTGCCAGCAGTACAACGACAGTCCCTTTCTATGGCTACACCTTC.

This clone was observed at least ten times. The chain links TRBV7-8 to TRBJ1-2; D gene uncertain. Looked up from germline, CDR1 is SGHVS and CDR2 is FQNEAQ. V lost 5 bases and J lost 6, with 16 bases in between. This CDR3 comprises 14 residues. The CDR3 sequence is CASSPRHSWDGYTF. The CDR3 region has the DNA TGTGCCAGCAGCCCCCGACACTCATGGGATGGCTACACCTTC.

The gene calls are TRBV19 and TRBJ2-7; 9 bases map to TRBD1. This CDR3 is built from 15 residues. The J segment lost 3 bases and the V segment lost 5 bases, leaving 8 bases of the junction unmatched. Germline V gene data show CDR1 as LNHDA and CDR2 as SQIVND (reference sequence). CDR3 region: CASSLSGTGNYEQYF. In DNA, the CDR3 is TGTGCCAGTAGTTTATCCGGGACAGGGAACTACGAGCAGTACTTC.

The chain couples TRBV5-5 to TRBJ1-2; D is ambiguous. The CDR3 consists of 15 residues. Germline V gives CDR1 SGHKS, CDR2 YYEKEE (reference sequence). V lost 0 bases and J 7 bases, leaving 16 bases between the germline ends. The CDR3 region has the DNA TGTGCCAGCAGCTTGGTAACAGAGACACTGGGTGGCTACACCTTC. Translating it yields CASSLVTETLGGYTF. Looking up the rest from reference TRBV5-5 and TRBJ1-2 gives the full variable domain: DAGVTQSPTHLIKTRGQQVTLRCSPISGHKSVSWYQQVLGQGPQFIFQYYEKEERGRGNFPDRFSARQFPNYSSELNVNALLLGDSALYLCASSLVTETLGGYTFGSGTRLTVV.

The rearrangement joins TRBV12-3 or TRBV12-4 to TRBJ1-3; D may be TRBD1 (6 bases). This CDR3 contains 12 residues. V was clipped by 11 bases and J by 4 bases, with 12 bases between them. CDR3 protein: CAAGGLGNTIYF. The DNA of the CDR3 is TGTGCCGCTGGGGGCCTAGGAAACACCATATATTTT.

The rearrangement uses TRBV3-1 (or the pseudogene TRBV3-2) and TRBJ2-1, with a possible D match to TRBD1 (7 bases). Germline CDR1 LGHDT, CDR2 YNNKEL (reference sequence). V lost 3 bases and J 4 bases, leaving 28 bases between the germline ends. The CDR3 runs 20 residues. CDR3 coding DNA: TGTGCCAGCAGCCATCATCCCTGGGCGGGACAGTCTTACCTTTACAATGAGCAGTTCTTC. This encodes CASSHHPWAGQSYLYNEQFF.

V is TRBV5-1 and J is TRBJ2-7; D ambiguous. Germline assignment: CDR1 SGHRS and CDR2 YFSETQ. With 5 bases removed from V and 1 base from J, the gap between germline ends came to 10 bases. The CDR3 loop spans 13 amino acids. CDR3 DNA sequence: TGCGCCAGCAGAGAGGAATTGTCCTACGAGCAGTACTTC. This gives the protein CASREELSYEQYF.

The V call is TRBV5-4, the J call TRBJ1-2; D is possibly TRBD1 (5 bases). The CDR3 consists of 14 residues. Per the germline V gene, CDR1 is SGHNT and CDR2 is YYREEE (reference sequence). V lost 4 bases, J lost 2 bases, and 12 bases lay in between. The CDR3 is CASSTQGTNYGYTF. The DNA of the CDR3 is TGTGCCAGCAGCACTCAGGGAACGAACTATGGCTACACCTTC. The variable domain in full, with the rest retrieved from reference TRBV5-4 and TRBJ1-2, is ETGVTQSPTHLIKTRGQQVTLRCSSQSGHNTVSWYQQALGQGPQFIFQYYREEENGRGNFPPRFSGLQFPNYSSELNVNALELDDSALYLCASSTQGTNYGYTFGSGTRLTVV.

V usage is TRBV4-1 and J usage is TRBJ1-5; 9 bases match TRBD1. From germline, CDR1 is MGHRA and CDR2 YSYEKL. This CDR3 has 15 residues. V trimming: 1 base; J trimming: 5 bases; junction bases outside the gene matches: 3. The CDR3 reads CASSQGQGVDQPQHF. The CDR3 DNA reads TGCGCCAGCAGCCAAGGACAGGGGGTTGATCAGCCCCAGCATTTT.

The chain employs TRBV18 and TRBJ2-7, with a weak D call TRBD1 (6 bases). Trimming shortened V by 2 bases and J by 0 bases, and 11 bases separated the two germline ends. The germline V gene has CDR1 KGHSH and CDR2 LQKENI. This CDR3 region has 15 residues. The CDR3 loop reads CASSPGTFSSYEQYF. DNA of the CDR3: TGTGCCAGCTCACCAGGGACATTTAGCTCCTACGAGCAGTACTTC.

The chain uses TRBV3-1 (or the pseudogene TRBV3-2) and TRBJ2-5; tentatively, D is TRBD2 (7 bases). Germline CDR1 LGHDT, CDR2 YNNKEL (reference sequence). The ends were cut back, 8 bases at V and 2 bases at J, with 12 bases in the middle. The CDR3 totals 13 residues. The DNA of the CDR3 is TGTGCCAGCGGGGCGGGGGCGCAAGAGACCCAGTACTTC. Amino acids: CASGAGAQETQYF.

The V gene is TRBV6-5, the J gene TRBJ2-3; 12 positions match TRBD2. Germline CDR1 MNHEY, CDR2 SVGAGI. After removal of 6 bases from V and 4 bases from J, the junction contained 5 bases not matched to a gene. CDR3 length: 15 residues. The CDR3 sequence: CASSALAGGSDTQYF. The CDR3 DNA follows: TGTGCCAGCAGCGCACTAGCGGGAGGATCAGATACGCAGTATTTT.

This clone was picked up one time. The chain combines TRBV27 with TRBJ2-7; 13 bases are shared with TRBD2. The germline CDR1 and CDR2 sequences are MNHEY and SMNVEV (reference sequence). V trimming: 3 bases; J trimming: 4 bases; junction bases outside the gene matches: 3. The CDR3 totals 15 residues. DNA of the CDR3: TGTGCCAGCAGTTTTGGACTAGCGGGAGATTACGAGCAGTACTTC. Amino acid sequence: CASSFGLAGDYEQYF.

V and J are TRBV24-1 and TRBJ2-7; D remains unclear. The CDR3 is made up of 18 amino acids. Between the trimmed V and J ends, which lost 3 bases and 2 bases, there was a span of 22 bases. Germline V gene lookup returns CDR1 KGHDR and CDR2 SFDVKD. The CDR3 DNA sequence: TGTGCCACCAGTGATCCCCCCCCGCCCCAAAGAGAGACCTACGAGCAGTACTTC. Translating it yields CATSDPPPPQRETYEQYF.

The chain combines TRBV6-5 with TRBJ2-7; D is possibly TRBD2 (6 bases). This CDR3 contains 15 residues. Trimming took 7 bases from V and 6 from J, leaving 22 bases between them. From germline, CDR1 is MNHEY and CDR2 SVGAGI. The CDR3 spells CASTRGTPLGGEQYF. CDR3 coding DNA: TGTGCCAGCACGAGAGGGACTCCTTTGGGTGGCGAGCAGTACTTC.

The chain joins TRBV12-3 or TRBV12-4 to TRBJ2-7, with 9 positions matching TRBD1. With V trimmed by 2 bases and J by 5 bases, 1 base remained unmatched. The CDR3 contains 13 residues. The CDR3 DNA is TGTGCCAGCAGTTTAACAGGGGGCAACGAGCAGTACTTC. It encodes CASSLTGGNEQYF.